This T cell receptor beta chain was identified in a study of neurological immune-mediated disorders. Study-level points and caveats: On phylogenetic grouping, the repertoires of 18 of 34 multiple sclerosis patients fell within one related-CDR3 cluster, constituting a possible signature.

From germline, CDR1 is SGHRS and CDR2 YFSETQ. The CDR3 is 15 amino acids. The V end was cut by 4 bases, the J end by 4 bases, with 17 bases between. Preparation of the unsorted libraries drew on 2 million PBMCs stored at -80 C. cDNA synthesis was performed by 5'RACE with 10-nucleotide random UMIs. MiXCR, applied by TCRdb to the 5' RACE reads, yields one record per CDR3 protein. The table shows fewer than 80,000 distinct CDR3 sequences, with approximately 5.2% occurring only once. The sample holds one count of this clonotype. Its cognate antigen is unknown. This TCR was sampled from a woman aged 25 to 39 with multiple sclerosis. This sequence joins TRBV5-1 and TRBJ1-2, with a possible D match to TRBD1 (5 bases). Sequencing was performed on PBMCs. The CDR3 bases are TGCGCCAGCAGCAGCTCAGGAACGGGACCCTATGGCTACACCTTC. Translation: CASSSSGTGPYGYTF.